These T cell receptor beta chains were read from a single sample in a study of patients and donors after allogeneic stem cell transplantation. In TCRdb, the RT-PCR reads were re-called with MiXCR into one record per CDR3 protein. Found here are approximately 210,000 distinct CDR3 sequences, 41% of them singletons; the top ten hold 33%. The sample comprised blood, either unsorted or a sorted T cell fraction (not recorded which). Every receptor here comes from a human donor who was either an allogeneic HSCT recipient or a stem cell or donor lymphocyte infusion donor (not recorded which). It is not recorded whose cells these are; they may come from a transplant donor. Each CDR3 is given with its conserved first and last residue. D genes are given only for firm matches. A clone size is listed for some rows: how often the clone was seen (once, few, many), or a class if it is expanded.

D: TRBD2
V: TRBV12-3/TRBV12-4
J: TRBJ2-3
size: .
DNA: TGTGCCAGCACCCCGGGACTAGCGGGAGTAGGCACAGATACGCAGTATTTT
CDR3: CASTPGLAGVGTDTQYF

D: .
V: TRBV15
J: TRBJ2-1
size: .
DNA: TGTGCCACCAGCACCCCCAATGGGCAGTTCTTCTACAATGAGCAGTTCTTC
CDR3: CATSTPNGQFFYNEQFF

D: .
V: TRBV15
J: TRBJ1-1
size: few
DNA: TGTGCCACCAGCATCGACAGGATGAACACTGAAGCTTTCTTT
CDR3: CATSIDRMNTEAFF

D: .
V: TRBV6-5
J: TRBJ2-7
size: .
DNA: TGTGCCAGCAGTCCCACGACTAGTACTTCCCCCCCGCAGTACTTC
CDR3: CASSPTTSTSPPQYF

D: .
V: TRBV10-3
J: TRBJ2-1
size: .
DNA: TGTGCCATCAGTGAGTCGAGCTCCTACAATGAGCAGTTCTTC
CDR3: CAISESSSYNEQFF

D: .
V: TRBV9
J: TRBJ1-3
size: .
DNA: TGTGCCAGCAGCGTAGATGGGGGCCTACACTCTGGAAACACCATATATTTT
CDR3: CASSVDGGLHSGNTIYF

D: .
V: TRBV5-1
J: TRBJ1-2
size: .
DNA: TGCGCCAGCAGGGAAACCTTAGGGAACTATGGCTACACCTTC
CDR3: CASRETLGNYGYTF

D: .
V: TRBV15
J: TRBJ1-1
size: few
DNA: TGTGCCACCAGCAGAGATCGGCTTTTGAACACTGAAGCTTTCTTT
CDR3: CATSRDRLLNTEAFF

D: .
V: TRBV5-1
J: TRBJ1-2
size: few
DNA: TGCGCCAGCAGCTTGGATGTCGTCGACTATGGCTACACCTTC
CDR3: CASSLDVVDYGYTF

D: .
V: TRBV7-9
J: TRBJ2-7
size: once
DNA: TGTGCCAGCAGCCGGACGGGTACCTACGAGCAGTACTTC
CDR3: CASSRTGTYEQYF

D: .
V: TRBV12-3/TRBV12-4
J: TRBJ1-4
size: .
DNA: TGTGCCAGCAGTTTCGGGGGCACTTTGGCGGGGCTGTTTTTT
CDR3: CASSFGGTLAGLFF

D: .
V: TRBV29-1
J: TRBJ1-1
size: .
DNA: TGCAGCGACCTTACGGGGAACACTGAAGCTTTCTTT
CDR3: CSDLTGNTEAFF

D: .
V: TRBV4-3
J: TRBJ1-6
size: .
DNA: TGCGCCAGCAGCCAAGGACTCGGAAACTCACCCCTCCACTTT
CDR3: CASSQGLGNSPLHF

D: .
V: TRBV29-1
J: TRBJ1-3
size: few
DNA: TGCAGCGTTCCGGGGGAGGCTGGAAACACCATATATTTT
CDR3: CSVPGEAGNTIYF

D: .
V: TRBV20-1
J: TRBJ1-1
size: .
DNA: TGCAGTGCTAGACCACGACAGGAGCTCATGAACACTGAAGCTTTCTTT
CDR3: CSARPRQELMNTEAFF

D: .
V: TRBV29-1
J: TRBJ2-2
size: .
DNA: TGCAGCGTTGAAGCCCGGGACTCCGGGGAGCTGTTTTTT
CDR3: CSVEARDSGELFF